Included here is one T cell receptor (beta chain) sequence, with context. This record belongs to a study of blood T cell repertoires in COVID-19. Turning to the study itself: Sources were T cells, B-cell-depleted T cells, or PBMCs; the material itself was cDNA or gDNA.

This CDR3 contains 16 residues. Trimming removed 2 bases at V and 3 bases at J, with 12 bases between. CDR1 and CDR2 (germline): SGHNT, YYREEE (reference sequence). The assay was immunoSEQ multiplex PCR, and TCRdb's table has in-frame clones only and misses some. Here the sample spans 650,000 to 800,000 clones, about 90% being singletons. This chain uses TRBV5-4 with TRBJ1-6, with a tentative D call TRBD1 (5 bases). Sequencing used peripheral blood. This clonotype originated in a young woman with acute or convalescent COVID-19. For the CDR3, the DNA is TGTGCCAGCAGCTTCCCGGGGGGGGGCTATAATTCACCCCTCCACTTT. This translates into CASSFPGGGYNSPLHF.